This T cell receptor beta chain was retrieved from a study of T cell changes during pregnancy in multiple sclerosis. TCRdb's table, derived via immunoSEQ multiplex PCR, lists solely in-frame clones and lacks some. Found here are about 76,000 clones, around nine tenths of them singletons; the top ten hold roughly 3.6%. V trimming: 6 bases; J trimming: 8 bases; junction bases outside the gene matches: 10. In germline, CDR1 is MDHEN, CDR2 SYDVKM. The CDR3 loop spans 15 amino acids. The TCR comes from a female donor in good health, enrolled as a control in a pregnancy study. This specimen consisted of peripheral blood, obtained after pregnancy. The chain uses TRBV28 and TRBJ2-1; 10 bases align to TRBD2. CDR3 sequence (DNA): TGTGCCAGCAGATACTTAGCGGGGGGTATCTATGAGCAGTTCTTC. It translates to CASRYLAGGIYEQFF.